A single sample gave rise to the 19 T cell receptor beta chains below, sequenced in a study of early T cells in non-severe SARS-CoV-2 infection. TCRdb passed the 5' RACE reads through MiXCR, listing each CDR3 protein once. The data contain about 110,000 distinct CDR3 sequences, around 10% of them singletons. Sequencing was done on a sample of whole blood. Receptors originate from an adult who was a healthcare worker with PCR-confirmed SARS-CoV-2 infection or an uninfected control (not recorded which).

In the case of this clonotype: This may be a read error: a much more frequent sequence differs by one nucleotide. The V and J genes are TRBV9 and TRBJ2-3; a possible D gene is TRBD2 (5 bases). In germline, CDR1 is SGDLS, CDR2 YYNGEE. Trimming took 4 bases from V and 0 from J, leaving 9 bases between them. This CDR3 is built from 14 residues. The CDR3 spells CASSPRTSTDTQYF. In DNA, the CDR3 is TGTGCCAGCAGCCCCAGGACTAGCACAGATACGCAGTATTTT.

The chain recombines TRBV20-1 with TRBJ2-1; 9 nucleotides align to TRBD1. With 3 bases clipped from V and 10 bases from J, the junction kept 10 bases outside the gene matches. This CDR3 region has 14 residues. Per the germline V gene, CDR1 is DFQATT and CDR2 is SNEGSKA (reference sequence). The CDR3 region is CSARRTGVLMEQFF. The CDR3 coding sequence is TGCAGTGCTAGGCGGACAGGGGTTCTCATGGAGCAGTTCTTC.

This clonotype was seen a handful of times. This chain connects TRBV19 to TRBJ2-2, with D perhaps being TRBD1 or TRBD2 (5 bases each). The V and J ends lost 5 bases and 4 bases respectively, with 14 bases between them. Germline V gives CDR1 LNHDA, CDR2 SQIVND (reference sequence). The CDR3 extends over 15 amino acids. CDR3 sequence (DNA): TGTGCCAGTAGTGCACGGGACGTTAGCACCGGGGAGCTGTTTTTT. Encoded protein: CASSARDVSTGELFF.

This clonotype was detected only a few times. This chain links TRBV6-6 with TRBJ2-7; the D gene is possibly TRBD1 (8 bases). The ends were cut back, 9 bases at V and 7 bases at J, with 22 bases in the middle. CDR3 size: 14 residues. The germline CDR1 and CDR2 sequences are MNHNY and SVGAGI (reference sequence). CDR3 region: CASDRGLPGGEQYF. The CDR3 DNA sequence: TGTGCCAGTGACAGGGGCCTGCCGGGGGGTGAGCAGTACTTC.

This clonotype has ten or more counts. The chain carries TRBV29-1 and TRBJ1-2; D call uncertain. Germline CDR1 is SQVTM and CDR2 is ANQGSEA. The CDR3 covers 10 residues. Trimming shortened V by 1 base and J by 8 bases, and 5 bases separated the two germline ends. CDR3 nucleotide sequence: TGCAGCGTTGAAGCGGGGGGCTACACCTTC. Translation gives CSVEAGGYTF.

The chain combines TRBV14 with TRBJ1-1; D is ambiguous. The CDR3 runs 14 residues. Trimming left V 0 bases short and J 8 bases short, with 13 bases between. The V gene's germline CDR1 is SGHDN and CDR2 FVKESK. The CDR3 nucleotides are TGTGCCAGCAGCCAAGATCTTCGGTCAGAAGAAGCTTTCTTT. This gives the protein CASSQDLRSEEAFF.

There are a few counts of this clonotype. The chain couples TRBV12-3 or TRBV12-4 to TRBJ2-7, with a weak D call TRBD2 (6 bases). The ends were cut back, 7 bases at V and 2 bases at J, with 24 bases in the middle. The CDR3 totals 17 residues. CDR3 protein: CASTTAGRTQYPYEQYF. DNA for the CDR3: TGTGCCAGCACCACCGCGGGACGAACGCAGTACCCCTACGAGCAGTACTTC.

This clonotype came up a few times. The CDR3 reads CASSAWTGGLPSGANVLTF. CDR3 bases: TGTGCCAGCAGCGCCTGGACAGGGGGCCTCCCCTCTGGGGCCAACGTCCTGACTTTC. The J gene is TRBJ2-6, the V gene TRBV2, with 11 bases lining up with TRBD1. The CDR3 spans 19 residues. Trimming took 6 bases from V and 0 from J; bases not matched to a gene: 10. Germline V gene data show CDR1 as SNHLY and CDR2 as FYNNEI.

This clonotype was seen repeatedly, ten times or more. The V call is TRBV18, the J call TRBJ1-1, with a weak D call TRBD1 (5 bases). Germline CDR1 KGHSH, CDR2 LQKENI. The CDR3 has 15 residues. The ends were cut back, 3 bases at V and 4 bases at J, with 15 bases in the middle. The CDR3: CASSPLMGVGTEAFF. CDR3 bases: TGTGCCAGCTCACCGTTAATGGGGGTAGGCACTGAAGCTTTCTTT.

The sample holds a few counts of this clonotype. In DNA, the CDR3 is TGTGCCAGCAGCCTCTCCGCGGGACTCGACGAGCAGTACTTC. Protein product: CASSLSAGLDEQYF. The rearrangement joins TRBV4-2 to TRBJ2-7, with a weak D call TRBD2 (6 bases). This CDR3 has 14 amino acids. V dropped 4 bases and J dropped 5 bases, with 15 bases sitting between them. CDR1 and CDR2 from the germline V gene are LGHNA and YNFKEQ.

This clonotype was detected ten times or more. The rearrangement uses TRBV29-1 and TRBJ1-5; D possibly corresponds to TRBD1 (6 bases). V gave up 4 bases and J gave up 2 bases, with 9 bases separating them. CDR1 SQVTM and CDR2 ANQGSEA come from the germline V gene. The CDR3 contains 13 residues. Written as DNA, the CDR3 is TGCAGCGTTGGGGGGCGCGGCAATCAGCCCCAGCATTTT. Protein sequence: CSVGGRGNQPQHF.

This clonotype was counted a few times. CDR3 nucleotide sequence: TGTGCCAGCAGCTTTGGCCAGGGGGCCCCCCACCTGGGAACTGAAGCTTTCTTT. Residues: CASSFGQGAPHLGTEAFF. The chain carries TRBV7-8 and TRBJ1-1; 8 positions agree with TRBD1. V lost 3 bases and J lost 5; bases outside the gene matches: 17. The germline V gene has CDR1 SGHVS and CDR2 FQNEAQ. The CDR3 length is 18 residues. The whole variable domain, filled in from reference TRBV7-8 and TRBJ1-1, reads GAGVSQSPRYKVAKRGQDVALRCDPISGHVSLFWYQQALGQGPEFLTYFQNEAQLDKSGLPSDRFFAERPEGSVSTLKIQRTQQEDSAVYLCASSFGQGAPHLGTEAFFGQGTRLTVV.

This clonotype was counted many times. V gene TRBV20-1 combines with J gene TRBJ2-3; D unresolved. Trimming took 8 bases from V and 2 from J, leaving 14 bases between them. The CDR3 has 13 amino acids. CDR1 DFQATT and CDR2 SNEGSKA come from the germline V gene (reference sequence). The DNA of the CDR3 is TGCAGTCGGTGTCGCTTTAACACAGATACGCAGTATTTT. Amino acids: CSRCRFNTDTQYF.

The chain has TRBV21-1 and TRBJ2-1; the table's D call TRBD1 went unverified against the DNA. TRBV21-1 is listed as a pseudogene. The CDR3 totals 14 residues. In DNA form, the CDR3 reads TGTGCCAGCAGCAAAGCTCGGGACAGGGATGAGCAGTTCTTC. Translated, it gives CASSKARDRDEQFF.

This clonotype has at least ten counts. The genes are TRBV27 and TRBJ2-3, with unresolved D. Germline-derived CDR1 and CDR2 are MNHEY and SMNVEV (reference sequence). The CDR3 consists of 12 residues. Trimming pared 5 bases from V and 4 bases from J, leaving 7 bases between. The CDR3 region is CASSQRADTQYF. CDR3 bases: TGTGCCAGCAGTCAAAGGGCAGATACGCAGTATTTT.

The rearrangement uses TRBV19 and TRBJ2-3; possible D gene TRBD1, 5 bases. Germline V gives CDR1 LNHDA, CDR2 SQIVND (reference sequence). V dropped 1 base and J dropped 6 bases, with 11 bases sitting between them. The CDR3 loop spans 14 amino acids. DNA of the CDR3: TGTGCCAGTAGTATAGCAACAGGACATGATACGCAGTATTTT. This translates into CASSIATGHDTQYF. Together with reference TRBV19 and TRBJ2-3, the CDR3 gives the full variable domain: DGGITQSPKYLFRKEGQNVTLSCEQNLNHDAMYWYRQDPGQGLRLIYYSQIVNDFQKGDIAEGYSVSREKKESFPLTVTSAQKNPTAFYLCASSIATGHDTQYFGPGTRLTVL.

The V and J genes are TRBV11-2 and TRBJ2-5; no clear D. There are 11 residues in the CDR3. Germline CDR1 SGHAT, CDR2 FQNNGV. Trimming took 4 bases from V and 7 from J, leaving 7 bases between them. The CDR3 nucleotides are TGTGCCAGCAGCTCACTGGGGACCCAGTACTTC. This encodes CASSSLGTQYF.

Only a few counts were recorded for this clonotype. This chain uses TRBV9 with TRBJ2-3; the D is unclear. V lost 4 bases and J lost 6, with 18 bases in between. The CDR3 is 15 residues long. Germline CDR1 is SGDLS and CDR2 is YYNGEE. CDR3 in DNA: TGTGCCAGCAGCTCCTACGGGCGTTCATCCGATACGCAGTATTTT. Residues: CASSSYGRSSDTQYF.

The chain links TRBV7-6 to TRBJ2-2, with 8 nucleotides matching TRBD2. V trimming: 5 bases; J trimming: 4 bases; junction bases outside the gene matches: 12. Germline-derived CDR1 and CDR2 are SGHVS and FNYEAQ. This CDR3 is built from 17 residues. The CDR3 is CASSPPPAGGSTGELFF. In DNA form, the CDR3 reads TGTGCCAGCAGCCCACCGCCGGCGGGAGGCAGCACCGGGGAGCTGTTTTTT.